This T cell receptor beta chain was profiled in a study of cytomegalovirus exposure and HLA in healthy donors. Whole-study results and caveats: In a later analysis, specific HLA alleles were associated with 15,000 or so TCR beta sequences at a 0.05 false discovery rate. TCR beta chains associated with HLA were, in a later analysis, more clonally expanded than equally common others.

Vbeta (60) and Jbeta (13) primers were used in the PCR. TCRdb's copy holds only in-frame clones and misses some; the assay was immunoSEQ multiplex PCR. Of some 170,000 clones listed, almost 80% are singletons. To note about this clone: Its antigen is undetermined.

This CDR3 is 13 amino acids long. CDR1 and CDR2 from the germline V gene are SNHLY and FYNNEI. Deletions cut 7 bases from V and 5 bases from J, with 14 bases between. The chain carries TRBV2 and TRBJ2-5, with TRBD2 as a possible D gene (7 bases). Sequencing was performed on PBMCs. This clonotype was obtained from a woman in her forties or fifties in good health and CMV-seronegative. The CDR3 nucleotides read TGTGCCAGCACCCGGGGGGCCGGGGAGACCCAGTACTTC. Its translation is CASTRGAGETQYF.